Each of the 27 T cell receptor beta chains below was sequenced from the same sample in a study of T-cell reconstitution after alpha-beta-depleted transplantation in children. Unique molecular identifiers were incorporated into the prepared TCRbeta library. TCRdb reanalysed the PCR reads using MiXCR and keeps one entry per CDR3 protein. The sample holds 700,000 to 950,000 distinct CDR3 sequences, under 20% seen once. The source was PBMCs, mostly from graft donor cells, collected 360 days after TCRalphabeta/CD19-depleted stem cell transplant. These receptors were taken from a male patient younger than 18 who had a stem cell transplant for acute lymphoblastic leukemia, so the T cells may come from the graft donor.

The V and J genes are TRBV4-2 and TRBJ2-4, with 9 bases that match TRBD1. J lost 0 bases, V lost 5 bases, and 8 bases had no gene match. The germline V gene has CDR1 LGHNA and CDR2 YNFKEQ. The CDR3 extends over 17 amino acids. The CDR3 reads CASSEDRGSLAKNIQYF. CDR3 nucleotides: TGTGCCAGCAGCGAGGACAGGGGCTCCCTAGCCAAAAACATTCAGTACTTC.

J is TRBJ2-1 and V is TRBV7-6, with 11 bases that match TRBD2. V lost 8 bases to trimming and J lost 2 bases; unmatched junction nucleotides: 2. CDR1 and CDR2 (germline): SGHVS, FNYEAQ. The CDR3 totals 14 residues. CDR3 protein: CASGGLAAYNEQFF. The CDR3 DNA sequence: TGTGCCAGCGGGGGACTAGCGGCCTACAATGAGCAGTTCTTC.

This chain uses TRBV5-4 with TRBJ2-5, with no clear D. V gave up 0 bases and J gave up 5 bases, with 11 bases separating them. The length of the CDR3 is 14 residues. The germline gives CDR1 SGHNT, CDR2 YYREEE (reference sequence). In DNA, the CDR3 is TGTGCCAGCAGCTTGGAGCAGGACCCGGAGACCCAGTACTTC. Residues: CASSLEQDPETQYF.

This clonotype showed up many times. The chain combines TRBV5-1 with TRBJ2-2, with no clear D. The CDR3 covers 17 residues. Trimming shortened V by 7 bases and J by 0 bases, and 19 bases separated the two germline ends. Germline CDR1 and CDR2: SGHRS and YFSETQ. The CDR3 loop reads CASGIRLTDPNTGELFF. CDR3 DNA: TGCGCCAGCGGCATTAGATTGACTGACCCGAACACCGGGGAGCTGTTTTTT. The full variable domain, with the rest looked up from reference TRBV5-1 and TRBJ2-2, is KAGVTQTPRYLIKTRGQQVTLSCSPISGHRSVSWYQQTPGQGLQFLFEYFSETQRNKGNFPGRFSGRQFSNSRSEMNVSTLELGDSALYLCASGIRLTDPNTGELFFGEGSRLTVL.

This clonotype was counted between two and nine times. V gene TRBV24-1 combines with J gene TRBJ2-1, with 7 bases matching TRBD2. Germline CDR1 is KGHDR and CDR2 is SFDVKD. V was clipped by 5 bases and J by 6 bases; unmatched bases: 12. CDR3 size: 16 residues. CDR3 DNA: TGTGCCACCAGTGGAAACGGAGGACTAGGCGCCAATGAGCAGTTCTTC. It yields the protein CATSGNGGLGANEQFF.

This clonotype has just a few counts. V is TRBV29-1 and J is TRBJ1-2; 7 nucleotides align to TRBD1. The CDR3 has 12 amino acids. Germline V gene lookup returns CDR1 SQVTM and CDR2 ANQGSEA. The V segment lost 7 bases and the J segment 4 bases; nucleotides outside the gene matches: 6. CDR3 region: CSALGGSYGYTF. CDR3 nucleotides: TGCAGCGCCCTAGGGGGCAGCTATGGCTACACCTTC.

This clonotype has a handful of counts. This chain links TRBV12-3 or TRBV12-4 with TRBJ2-7; D is unresolved. The CDR3 length is 14 residues. V was trimmed by 3 bases and J by 0 bases, leaving 9 bases between them. The CDR3 here is CASSFSLPSYEQYF. Here the CDR3 DNA reads TGTGCCAGCAGTTTCAGCCTGCCCTCCTACGAGCAGTACTTC.

In its sample, this clonotype was seen a few times. The chain couples TRBV24-1 to TRBJ2-7; D remains ambiguous. The germline V gene has CDR1 KGHDR and CDR2 SFDVKD. The CDR3 totals 14 residues. The V gene lost 1 base and the J gene lost 5 bases, with 11 bases spanning the gap. The CDR3 nucleotides are TGTGCCACCAGTGATTTTAACCACCCAGACGAGCAGTACTTC. Residues: CATSDFNHPDEQYF.

This clonotype turned up a few times. The chain carries TRBV4-1 and TRBJ2-7; 7 nucleotides match TRBD2. The V gene end was trimmed by 6 bases and the J gene end by 3 bases; junction bases not matched to a gene: 17. CDR1 and CDR2 (germline): MGHRA, YSYEKL. This CDR3 has 17 amino acids. CDR3 sequence: CASRRHWEGNLIYEQYF. The CDR3 nucleotides are TGCGCCAGCAGACGCCATTGGGAGGGAAACCTTATCTACGAGCAGTACTTC.

The CDR3 nucleotides read TGTGCCAGCGGGCAGGCCAACTCCTACGAGCAGTACTTC. It codes for CASGQANSYEQYF. This sequence joins TRBV6-2 or TRBV6-3 and TRBJ2-7; D is ambiguous. Germline CDR1 reads MNHEY; CDR2 reads SVGEGT. Trimming left V 8 bases short and J 0 bases short, with 11 bases between. The CDR3 is 13 amino acids.

V usage is TRBV25-1 and J usage is TRBJ1-5; D is unresolved. Germline CDR1 and CDR2: MGHDK and SYGVNS. The ends were cut back, 4 bases at V and 0 bases at J, with 10 bases in the middle. CDR3 length equals 15 residues. Written as DNA, the CDR3 is TGTGCCAGCAGTGGGCCAGGACTTAGCAATCAGCCCCAGCATTTT. Its translation is CASSGPGLSNQPQHF.

This clonotype was picked up a small number of times. This chain joins TRBV9 and TRBJ2-7, with no clear D. Trimming took off 3 bases at V and 6 bases at J, with 10 bases between the two ends. CDR1 and CDR2 from the germline V gene are SGDLS and YYNGEE. The CDR3 length is 12 residues. This CDR3 is CASSGRSAEQYF. DNA for the CDR3: TGTGCCAGCAGCGGCCGGTCGGCCGAGCAGTACTTC. Looking up the rest from reference TRBV9 and TRBJ2-7 gives the full variable domain: DSGVTQTPKHLITATGQRVTLRCSPRSGDLSVYWYQQSLDQGLQFLIQYYNGEERAKGNILERFSAQQFPDLHSELNLSSLELGDSALYFCASSGRSAEQYFGPGTRLTVT.

The sample holds a few counts of this clonotype. The CDR3 bases are TGCGCCAGCAGCCTATCACAGGCTGAAGCTTTCTTT. Its translation is CASSLSQAEAFF. V is TRBV5-1 and J is TRBJ1-1, with a possible D match to TRBD1 (5 bases). CDR1 is SGHRS and CDR2 is YFSETQ in the germline V gene. The CDR3 runs to 12 residues. Trimming stripped 4 bases from V and 6 bases from J, with 10 bases between.

This clonotype was recorded at least ten times. The CDR3: CASSLVGTGAHEQYF. The CDR3 bases are TGTGCCAGCAGCTTAGTAGGGACAGGGGCCCACGAGCAGTACTTC. The chain recombines TRBV7-9 with TRBJ2-7; TRBD1 matches at 10 bases. V lost 1 base and J lost 5; bases outside the gene matches: 5. This CDR3 is built from 15 residues. Germline V lookup: CDR1 SEHNR, CDR2 FQNEAQ (reference sequence).

This clonotype has only a few counts. CDR3 DNA: TGCAGTGCCTATTCACGGGGAGCGGACCCCTACGAGCAGTACTTC. Its translation: CSAYSRGADPYEQYF. V usage is TRBV20-1 and J usage is TRBJ2-7; possibly TRBD2 for D (5 bases). Per germline, CDR1 DFQATT and CDR2 SNEGSKA (reference sequence). Trimming cost V 6 bases and J 2 bases, with 20 bases left between them. There are 15 residues in the CDR3.

This clonotype turned up a few times. The CDR3 nucleotides read TGTGCCAGCAGCTTAGGCCGTACGGAGACCCAGTACTTC. Translating gives CASSLGRTETQYF. The chain combines TRBV13 with TRBJ2-5; D is unclear. This CDR3 is 13 amino acids long. Germline V CDR1 and CDR2: PRHDT, FYEKMQ (reference sequence). V lost 0 bases and J 5 bases, leaving 7 bases between the germline ends.

This chain joins TRBV4-2 and TRBJ1-4; D gene uncertain. CDR3 length: 16 residues. Trimming stripped 4 bases from V and 0 bases from J, with 12 bases between. Germline CDR1 reads LGHNA; CDR2 reads YNFKEQ. CDR3 nucleotide sequence: TGTGCCAGCAGCCCTCGAACCGATTCAACTAATGAAAAACTGTTTTTT. Translation: CASSPRTDSTNEKLFF.

This clonotype was seen a handful of times. This chain links TRBV4-1 with TRBJ2-7, with 7 bases identical to TRBD2. CDR1 and CDR2 (germline): MGHRA, YSYEKL. With 1 base clipped from V and 6 bases from J, the junction kept 9 bases outside the gene matches. The CDR3 extends over 15 amino acids. In DNA form, the CDR3 reads TGCGCCAGCAGCCAAGTTGGCGGGAGAGTTAGCGAGCAGTACTTC. Translated: CASSQVGGRVSEQYF.

This clonotype was counted at least ten times. The chain links TRBV29-1 to TRBJ2-7; no clear D. Germline CDR1 SQVTM, CDR2 ANQGSEA. This CDR3 is 13 amino acids long. Deletions cut 4 bases from V and 0 bases from J, with 10 bases between. The CDR3 sequence is CSVVGWISYEQYF. CDR3 DNA: TGCAGCGTTGTGGGTTGGATCTCCTACGAGCAGTACTTC.

The chain employs TRBV5-1 and TRBJ2-7; 7 nucleotides line up with TRBD2. The germline gives CDR1 SGHRS, CDR2 YFSETQ. The CDR3 covers 17 residues. J gave up 5 bases and V 2 bases, and 16 bases lay outside the gene matches. CDR3 nucleotide sequence: TGCGCCAGCAGCTTCGCATCAAGCGGGATGATCGAGAACGAGCAGTACTTC. This gives the protein CASSFASSGMIENEQYF.

This clonotype was seen more than once but under ten times. CDR3 protein: CASSRLTSHNEQFF. The DNA for the CDR3 is TGTGCCAGCAGTCGATTGACTAGCCACAATGAGCAGTTCTTC. This chain joins TRBV3-1 and TRBJ2-1; 7 bases are shared with TRBD2. In germline, CDR1 is LGHDT, CDR2 YNNKEL (reference sequence). V lost 6 bases to trimming and J lost 5 bases; unmatched junction nucleotides: 7. This CDR3 region has 14 residues.

V gene TRBV20-1 combines with J gene TRBJ2-3; D is uncertain. This CDR3 is built from 10 residues. Trimming shortened V by 7 bases and J by 4 bases, and 6 bases separated the two germline ends. CDR1 is DFQATT and CDR2 is SNEGSKA in the germline V gene (reference sequence). The CDR3 loop reads CSGEADTQYF. The CDR3 DNA reads TGCAGTGGCGAAGCAGATACGCAGTATTTT.

This clonotype was detected only a few times. V and J are TRBV2 and TRBJ2-3, with D tentatively TRBD2 (6 bases). The CDR3 totals 15 residues. Trimming took 8 bases from V and 2 from J, leaving 17 bases between them. Germline V gene sequence: CDR1 SNHLY, CDR2 FYNNEI. CDR3 sequence reads: CASRAEGLHTDTQYF. CDR3 bases: TGTGCCAGCCGCGCGGAGGGACTCCACACAGATACGCAGTATTTT.

This clonotype was recorded many times. This chain's CDR3 is CASSFAGPSYEQYF. The CDR3 DNA reads TGTGCCAGCAGTTTCGCGGGACCCTCCTACGAGCAGTACTTC. The gene calls are TRBV12-3 or TRBV12-4 and TRBJ2-7, with D tentatively TRBD2 (6 bases). The CDR3 length is 14 residues. Trimming cost V 3 bases and J 0 bases, with 9 bases left between them.

This clonotype was picked up many times. The chain employs TRBV5-1 and TRBJ2-5; TRBD2 matches 11 bases. The CDR3 spans 15 residues. Germline V gives CDR1 SGHRS, CDR2 YFSETQ. Unmatched junction bases numbered 5, after V lost 4 bases and J lost 3 bases. The CDR3 spells CASSIYSGREETQYF. CDR3 nucleotide sequence: TGCGCCAGCAGCATCTATAGCGGGAGGGAAGAGACCCAGTACTTC.

This clonotype was seen a handful of times. The chain carries TRBV20-1 and TRBJ2-1, with D hard to call. This CDR3 has 14 residues. The germline V and J ends were trimmed by 6 bases and 8 bases, with 20 bases remaining between them. Germline lookup yields CDR1 DFQATT and CDR2 SNEGSKA (reference sequence). CDR3 in amino acids: CSATGYNPMDEQFF. CDR3 DNA: TGCAGTGCCACTGGATATAACCCGATGGATGAGCAGTTCTTC.

There are a few counts of this clonotype. This chain joins TRBV7-9 and TRBJ2-3; D remains unclear. Trimming took off 5 bases at V and 5 bases at J, with 8 bases between the two ends. Germline assignment: CDR1 SEHNR and CDR2 FQNEAQ (reference sequence). The CDR3 has 12 residues. The CDR3 loop is CASSVSQDTQYF. CDR3 nucleotides: TGTGCCAGCAGCGTGTCGCAAGATACGCAGTATTTT.